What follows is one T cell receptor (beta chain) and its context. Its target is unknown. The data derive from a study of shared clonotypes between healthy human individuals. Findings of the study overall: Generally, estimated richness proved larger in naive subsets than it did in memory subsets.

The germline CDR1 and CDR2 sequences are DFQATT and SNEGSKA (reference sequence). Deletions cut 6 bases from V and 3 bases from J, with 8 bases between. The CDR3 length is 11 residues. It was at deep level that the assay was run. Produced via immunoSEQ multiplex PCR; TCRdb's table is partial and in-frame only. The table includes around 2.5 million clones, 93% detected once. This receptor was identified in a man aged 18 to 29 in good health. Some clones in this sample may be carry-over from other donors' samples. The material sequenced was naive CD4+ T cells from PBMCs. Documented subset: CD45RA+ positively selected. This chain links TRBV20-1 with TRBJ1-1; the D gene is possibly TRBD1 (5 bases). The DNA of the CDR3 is TGCAGTGCCGGGGGTTACACTGAAGCTTTCTTT. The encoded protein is CSAGGYTEAFF.